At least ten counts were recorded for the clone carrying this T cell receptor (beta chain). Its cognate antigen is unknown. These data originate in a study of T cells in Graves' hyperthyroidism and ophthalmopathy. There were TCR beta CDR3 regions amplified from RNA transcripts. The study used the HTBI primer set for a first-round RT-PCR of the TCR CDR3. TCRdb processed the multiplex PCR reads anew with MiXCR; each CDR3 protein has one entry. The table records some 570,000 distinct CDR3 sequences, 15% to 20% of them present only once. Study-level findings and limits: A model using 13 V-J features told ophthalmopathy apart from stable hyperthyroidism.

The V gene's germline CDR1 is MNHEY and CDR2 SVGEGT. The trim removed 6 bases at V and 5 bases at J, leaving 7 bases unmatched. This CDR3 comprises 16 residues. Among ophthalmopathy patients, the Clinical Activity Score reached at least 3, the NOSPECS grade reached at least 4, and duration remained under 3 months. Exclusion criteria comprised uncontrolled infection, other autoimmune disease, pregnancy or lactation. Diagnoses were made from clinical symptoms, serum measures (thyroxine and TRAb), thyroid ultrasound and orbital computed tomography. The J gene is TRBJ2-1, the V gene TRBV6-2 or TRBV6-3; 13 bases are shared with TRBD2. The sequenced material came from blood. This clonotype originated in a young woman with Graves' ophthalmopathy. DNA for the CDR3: TGTGCCAGCAGACGGCCCGGGACTAGCGGGAACAATGAGCAGTTCTTC. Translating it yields CASRRPGTSGNNEQFF.